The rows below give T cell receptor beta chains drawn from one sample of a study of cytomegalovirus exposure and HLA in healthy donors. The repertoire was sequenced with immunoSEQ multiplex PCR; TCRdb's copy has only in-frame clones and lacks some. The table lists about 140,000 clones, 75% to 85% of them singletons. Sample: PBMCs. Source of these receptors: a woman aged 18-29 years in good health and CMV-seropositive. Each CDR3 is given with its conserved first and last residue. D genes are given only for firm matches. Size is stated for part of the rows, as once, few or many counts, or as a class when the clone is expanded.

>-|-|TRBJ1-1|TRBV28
TGTGCCAGTCGGGGGTCGGGTGAAGCTTTCTTT
CASRGSGEAFF
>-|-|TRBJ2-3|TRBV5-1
TGCGCCAGCAGCTTGGCCTGGGGGGGCACAGATACGCAGTATTTT
CASSLAWGGTDTQYF
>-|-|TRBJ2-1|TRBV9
TGTGCCAGCAGCGTAGAAATCGGGAGTGAGCAGTTCTTC
CASSVEIGSEQFF
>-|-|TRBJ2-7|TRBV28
TGTGCCAGCAGTTTACAGGGTCAGGACGAGCAGTACTTC
CASSLQGQDEQYF
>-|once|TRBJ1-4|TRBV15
TGTGCCACCAGCAGAGATAAGGGAGGGAGGGTCCCCACGGCTAATGAAAAACTGTTTTTT
CATSRDKGGRVPTANEKLFF
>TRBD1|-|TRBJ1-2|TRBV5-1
TGCGCCAGCAGCAGGAGGCAGGGGGACTATGGCTACACCTTC
CASSRRQGDYGYTF
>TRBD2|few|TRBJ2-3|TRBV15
TGTGCCACCAGCACGGGTAGCGGGGGCACAGATACGCAGTATTTT
CATSTGSGGTDTQYF
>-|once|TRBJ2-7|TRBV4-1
TGCGCCAGCAGCCAAGATGGGAGCGAGCAGTACTTC
CASSQDGSEQYF
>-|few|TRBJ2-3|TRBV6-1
TGTGCCAGCACAGTGGCCTTCACAGATACGCAGTATTTT
CASTVAFTDTQYF
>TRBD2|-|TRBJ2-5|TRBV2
TGTGCCAGCAGTGAAGGTCTAGCGGTGGAGACCCAGTACTTC
CASSEGLAVETQYF
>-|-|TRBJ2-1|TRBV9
TGTGCCAGCAGCGTAGTGGGGGGATCGAATGAGCAGTTCTTC
CASSVVGGSNEQFF
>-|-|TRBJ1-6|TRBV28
TGTGCCAGCAGTTCAGGCTCTTTATATTCACCCCTCCACTTT
CASSSGSLYSPLHF
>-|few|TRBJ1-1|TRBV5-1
TGCGCCAGCAGCTTGGGACTGTCAGCGACAGGCATCGGAACTTACAATGAAGCTTTCTTT
CASSLGLSATGIGTYNEAFF
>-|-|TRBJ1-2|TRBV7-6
TGTGCCAGCAGCTTAGAGGCCGGGGGGCAAGGGGGCTACACCTTC
CASSLEAGGQGGYTF
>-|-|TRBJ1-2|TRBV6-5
TGTGCCAGCAGCCCTGACGAGATGAGGGGCTACACCTTC
CASSPDEMRGYTF
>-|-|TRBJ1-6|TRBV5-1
TGCGCCAGCAGACGCAGGGGATATAATTCACCCCTCCACTTT
CASRRRGYNSPLHF
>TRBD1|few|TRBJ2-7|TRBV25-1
TGTGCCAGCAGTGGCGGGACAGGGGAATCCTACGAGCAGTACTTC
CASSGGTGESYEQYF